This entry is about one T cell receptor (beta chain). Its matching antigen is unknown. This sample is drawn from a study of blood T cells in healthy people across ages. Trimming took 3 bases from V and 5 from J; bases not matched to a gene: 7. The germline CDR1 and CDR2 sequences are MGHRA and YSYEKL. This CDR3 has 15 residues. Donation came from healthy Caucasian individuals in Russia who were aged roughly 6 to 95. General study findings and limits: It was not known whether donors were CMV positive (a possible confounder of expanded clonotype changes). Estimates of total diversity, which came from one million sequenced T cells, were considered to be underestimates.

Sample-barcoded 5' priming and a J-beta primer mix drove a second PCR of 7 to 11 cycles. TCRdb processed the 5' RACE reads anew with MiXCR; each CDR3 protein has one entry. The table has about a million distinct CDR3 sequences, roughly 51% seen once. The receptor's source is an older woman in good health. The sequenced sample was blood. The chain is built from TRBV4-1 and TRBJ1-5, with 7 bases that match TRBD1. The DNA of the CDR3 is TGCGCCAGCAGCCAGCCGACAGGGAGAGATCAGCCCCAGCATTTT. It yields the protein CASSQPTGRDQPQHF.